This T cell receptor (beta chain) was observed in a study of molecular identifiers for immune sequencing clone quantification. The CDR3 spans 16 residues. V dropped 2 bases and J dropped 4 bases, with 17 bases sitting between them. CDR1 is MNHEY and CDR2 is SMNVEV in the germline V gene (reference sequence). One entry per CDR3 protein results from TCRdb running MiXCR on the PCR reads. The sample holds approximately 500,000 distinct CDR3 sequences, less than 30% seen once. This receptor was obtained from a human donor in good health. Some libraries in this study had Jurkat cell RNA spiked in. The V and J genes are TRBV27 and TRBJ2-5; a possible D gene is TRBD2 (5 bases). Sequenced input: naive CD8+ T cells from blood, with Jurkat cell RNA spiked in. Described subset: FACS-sorted CD8+CD4-CCR7+CD45RA+ naive T cells. CDR3 in amino acids: CASSLIPGNNGETQYF. In nucleotides, the CDR3 is TGTGCCAGCAGTTTAATACCGGGGAACAATGGAGAGACCCAGTACTTC.